Listed below are T cell receptor beta chains from one sample, sequenced in a study of early T cells in non-severe SARS-CoV-2 infection. TCRdb used MiXCR to reprocess the 5' RACE reads, holding one entry per CDR3 protein. The profile shows about 64,000 distinct CDR3 sequences, roughly 9% of them singletons. This sample comprised whole blood, obtained at baseline. Source of these receptors: an adult who was a healthcare worker with PCR-confirmed SARS-CoV-2 infection or an uninfected control (not recorded which). The CDR3 runs from the conserved cysteine through the conserved F or W. D genes are given only for firm matches. Some rows have no size entry. The others give once, few or many, or a class for an expanded clone.

d_gene,v_gene,abundance,j_gene,CDR3aa,CDR3nt
NA,TRBV20-1,many,TRBJ1-4,CSARRDSTNEKLFF,TGCAGTGCTAGAAGGGACTCAACTAATGAAAAACTGTTTTTT
NA,TRBV5-6,few,TRBJ1-3,CASNRRTGTRGNTIYF,TGTGCCAGCAACAGACGAACAGGGACCCGTGGAAACACCATATATTTT
TRBD1,TRBV18,few,TRBJ1-6,CASSLSGTVNSPLHF,TGTGCCAGCTCACTCTCCGGGACAGTAAATTCACCCCTCCACTTT
TRBD1,TRBV5-1,many,TRBJ2-2,CASRSGQGWTTGELFF,TGCGCCAGCAGATCCGGACAGGGGTGGACCACCGGGGAGCTGTTTTTT
NA,TRBV6-5,many,TRBJ2-7,CASSYPGVGDSSYEQYF,TGTGCCAGCAGTTACCCCGGGGTCGGAGATAGCTCCTACGAGCAGTACTTC
NA,TRBV10-2,many,TRBJ2-7,CASSPSGVGYEQYF,TGCGCCAGCAGTCCCTCGGGGGTTGGCTACGAGCAGTACTTC
NA,TRBV6-6,many,TRBJ2-5,CASGDQGAQETQYF,TGTGCCAGCGGGGATCAAGGGGCCCAAGAGACCCAGTACTTC
TRBD2,TRBV10-3,NA,TRBJ2-7,CATGTSGSSYEQYF,TGTGCCACTGGGACTAGCGGGAGCTCCTACGAGCAGTACTTC
TRBD2,TRBV7-8,NA,TRBJ2-7,CASSSRTSYEQYF,TGTGCCAGCAGCTCCCGGACTAGCTACGAGCAGTACTTC
NA,TRBV5-4,many,TRBJ2-1,CASSLEWGMGNEQFF,TGTGCCAGCAGCTTGGAATGGGGGATGGGCAATGAGCAGTTCTTC
NA,TRBV20-1,NA,TRBJ1-5,CSARRQEDQPQHF,TGCAGTGCTAGGAGGCAGGAAGACCAGCCCCAGCATTTT
TRBD2,TRBV30,NA,TRBJ2-7,CAWTRGLAGAYEQYF,TGTGCCTGGACACGCGGACTAGCGGGAGCCTACGAGCAGTACTTC
NA,TRBV15,many,TRBJ2-1,CATSRDPSDEQFF,TGTGCCACCAGCAGAGATCCTTCAGATGAGCAGTTCTTC
TRBD1,TRBV6-5,few,TRBJ2-1,CASRRQGASSYNEQFF,TGTGCCAGCAGGAGACAGGGCGCTAGCTCCTACAATGAGCAGTTCTTC
NA,TRBV18,few,TRBJ2-3,CASFRAGSYADTQYF,TGTGCCAGCTTCCGGGCGGGAAGTTATGCAGATACGCAGTATTTT
NA,TRBV4-3,NA,TRBJ2-3,CASSQVLASSTDTQYF,TGCGCCAGCAGCCAAGTGCTAGCGTCAAGCACAGATACGCAGTATTTT
TRBD2,TRBV5-1,NA,TRBJ2-1,CASSRLAGGPQGRNEQFF,TGCGCCAGCAGCCGACTAGCGGGAGGGCCACAGGGGCGGAATGAGCAGTTCTTC